One TCR beta chain is described in this entry. This sample also contains other DNA sequences that code for the same CDR3. This sample was taken from a study of blood T cell repertoires in COVID-19. Enrollment of patients from Seattle took place during active infection, with longitudinal follow-up. CDR3 length: 13 residues. V lost 6 bases, J lost 1 base, and 9 bases lay in between. Clones were read by immunoSEQ multiplex PCR, and TCRdb kept only the in-frame ones, dropping some. The data show about 260,000 clones, with 91% seen just once and approximately 2.6% held by the top ten. The sample taken for sequencing was peripheral blood. This clonotype originated in a person aged 18 to 30 with COVID-19, enrolled during active disease. J is TRBJ1-1 and V is TRBV12-3 or TRBV12-4; tentatively, D is TRBD1 (5 bases). CDR3: CASSPTGNTEAFF. CDR3 coding DNA: TGTGCCAGCAGCCCTACAGGGAACACTGAAGCTTTCTTT.